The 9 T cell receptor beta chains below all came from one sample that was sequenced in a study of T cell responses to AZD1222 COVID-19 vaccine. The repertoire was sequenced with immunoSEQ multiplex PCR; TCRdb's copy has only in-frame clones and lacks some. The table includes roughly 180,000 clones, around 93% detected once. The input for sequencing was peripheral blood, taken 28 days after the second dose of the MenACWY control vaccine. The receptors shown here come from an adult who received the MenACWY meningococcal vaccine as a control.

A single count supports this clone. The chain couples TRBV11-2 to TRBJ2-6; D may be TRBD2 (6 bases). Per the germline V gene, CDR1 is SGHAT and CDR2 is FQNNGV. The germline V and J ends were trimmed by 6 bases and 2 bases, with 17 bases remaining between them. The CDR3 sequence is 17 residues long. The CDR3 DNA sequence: TGTGCCAGCAGTCCCGGGACGGGGGTGGCTGGGGCCAACGTCCTGACTTTC. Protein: CASSPGTGVAGANVLTF.

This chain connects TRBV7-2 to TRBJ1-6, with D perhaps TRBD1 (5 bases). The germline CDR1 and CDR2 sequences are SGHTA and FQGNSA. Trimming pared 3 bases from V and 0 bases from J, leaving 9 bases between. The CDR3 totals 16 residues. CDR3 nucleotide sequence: TGTGCCAGCAGCTTCCAGGGAAGCTCCTATAATTCACCCCTCCACTTT. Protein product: CASSFQGSSYNSPLHF. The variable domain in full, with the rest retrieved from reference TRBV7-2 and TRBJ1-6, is GAGVSQSPSNKVTEKGKDVELRCDPISGHTALYWYRQSLGQGLEFLIYFQGNSAPDKSGLPSDRFSAERTGGSVSTLTIQRTQQEDSAVYLCASSFQGSSYNSPLHFGNGTRLTVT.

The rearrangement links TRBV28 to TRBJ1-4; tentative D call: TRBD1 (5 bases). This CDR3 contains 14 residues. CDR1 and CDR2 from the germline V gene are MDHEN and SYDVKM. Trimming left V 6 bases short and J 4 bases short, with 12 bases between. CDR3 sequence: CASRVGPSNEKLFF. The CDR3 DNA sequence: TGTGCCAGCAGGGTGGGACCGAGTAATGAAAAACTGTTTTTT.

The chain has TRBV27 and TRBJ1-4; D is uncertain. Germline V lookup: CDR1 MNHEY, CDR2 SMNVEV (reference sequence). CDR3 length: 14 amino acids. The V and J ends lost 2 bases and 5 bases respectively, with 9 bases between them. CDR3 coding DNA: TGTGCCAGCAGTTTACGGATACTGAATGAAAAACTGTTTTTT. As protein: CASSLRILNEKLFF.

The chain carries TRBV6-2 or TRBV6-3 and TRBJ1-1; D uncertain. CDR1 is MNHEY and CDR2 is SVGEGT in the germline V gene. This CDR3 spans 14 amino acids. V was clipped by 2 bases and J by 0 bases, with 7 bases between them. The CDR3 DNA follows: TGTGCCAGCAGTTACGGCGCCTTGAACACTGAAGCTTTCTTT. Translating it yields CASSYGALNTEAFF.

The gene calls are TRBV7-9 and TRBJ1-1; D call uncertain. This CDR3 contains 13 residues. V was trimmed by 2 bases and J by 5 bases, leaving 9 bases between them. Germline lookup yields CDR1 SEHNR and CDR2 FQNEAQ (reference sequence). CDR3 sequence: CASSLNPGTEAFF. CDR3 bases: TGTGCCAGCAGCTTAAACCCGGGGACTGAAGCTTTCTTT.

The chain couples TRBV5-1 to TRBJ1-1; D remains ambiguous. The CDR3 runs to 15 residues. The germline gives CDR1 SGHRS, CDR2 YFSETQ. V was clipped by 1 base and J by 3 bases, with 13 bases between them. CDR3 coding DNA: TGCGCCAGCAGCTTGTATGCGGGCTCCTACACTGAAGCTTTCTTT. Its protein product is CASSLYAGSYTEAFF.

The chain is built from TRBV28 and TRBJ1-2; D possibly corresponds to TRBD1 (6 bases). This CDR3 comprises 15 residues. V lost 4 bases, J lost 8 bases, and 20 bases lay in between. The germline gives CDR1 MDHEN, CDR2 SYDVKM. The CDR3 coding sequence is TGTGCCAGCAGTTCTCACACAGGGTGGGGTTTAGGCTACACCTTC. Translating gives CASSSHTGWGLGYTF.

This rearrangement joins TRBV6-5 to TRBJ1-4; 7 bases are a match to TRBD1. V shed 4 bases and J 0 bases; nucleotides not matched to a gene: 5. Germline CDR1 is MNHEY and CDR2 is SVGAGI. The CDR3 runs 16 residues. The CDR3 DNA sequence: TGTGCCAGCAGTTCGGGACAGACTGCAACTAATGAAAAACTGTTTTTT. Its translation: CASSSGQTATNEKLFF.